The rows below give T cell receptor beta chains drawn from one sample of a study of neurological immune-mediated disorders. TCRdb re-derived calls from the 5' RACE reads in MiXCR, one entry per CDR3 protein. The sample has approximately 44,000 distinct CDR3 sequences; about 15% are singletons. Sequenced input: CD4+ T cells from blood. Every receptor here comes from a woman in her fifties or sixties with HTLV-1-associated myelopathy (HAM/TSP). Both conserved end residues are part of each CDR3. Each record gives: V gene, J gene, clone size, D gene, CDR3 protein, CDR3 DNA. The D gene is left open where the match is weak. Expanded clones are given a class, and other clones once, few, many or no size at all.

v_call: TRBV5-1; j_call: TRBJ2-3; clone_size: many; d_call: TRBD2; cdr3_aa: CASSPYREAGTDTQYF; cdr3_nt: TGCGCCAGCAGTCCCTACCGGGAGGCGGGCACAGATACGCAGTATTTT
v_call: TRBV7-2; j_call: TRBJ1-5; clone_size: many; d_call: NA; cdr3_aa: CASSQYEGGQPQHF; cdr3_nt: TGTGCCAGCAGTCAATACGAGGGAGGGCAGCCCCAGCATTTT
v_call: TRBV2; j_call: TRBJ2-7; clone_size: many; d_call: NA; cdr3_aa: CASRRDWSSYEQYF; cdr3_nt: TGTGCCAGCAGGCGGGACTGGAGCTCCTACGAGCAGTACTTC
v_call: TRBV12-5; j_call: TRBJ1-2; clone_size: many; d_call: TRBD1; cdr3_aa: CASGLPNPGQVVPGYTF; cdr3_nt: TGTGCTAGTGGTTTGCCAAACCCGGGACAGGTTGTGCCCGGCTACACCTTC
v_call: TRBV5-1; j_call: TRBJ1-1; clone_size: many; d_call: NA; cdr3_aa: CASSLGFVNTEAFF; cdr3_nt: TGCGCCAGCAGCTTGGGGTTTGTGAACACTGAAGCTTTCTTT
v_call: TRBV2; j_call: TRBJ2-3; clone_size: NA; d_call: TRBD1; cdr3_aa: CASSTVGQVTDTQYF; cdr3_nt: TGTGCCAGCAGTACAGTGGGACAGGTCACAGATACGCAGTATTTT
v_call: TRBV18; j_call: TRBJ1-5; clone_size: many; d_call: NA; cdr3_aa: CASSETGQLNQPQHF; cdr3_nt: TGTGCCAGCTCAGAAACCGGACAGCTCAATCAGCCCCAGCATTTT
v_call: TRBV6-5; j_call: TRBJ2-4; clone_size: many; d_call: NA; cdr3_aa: CASSYSGGTKNIQYF; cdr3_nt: TGTGCCAGCAGTTACTCGGGCGGGACTAAAAACATTCAGTACTTC
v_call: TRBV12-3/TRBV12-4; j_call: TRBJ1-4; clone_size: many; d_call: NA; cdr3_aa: CASSSGQPSTNEKLFF; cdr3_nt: TGTGCCAGCAGTTCCGGACAGCCTTCAACTAATGAAAAACTGTTTTTT
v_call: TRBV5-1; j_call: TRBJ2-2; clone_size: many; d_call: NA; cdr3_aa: CASSWAGQNTGELFF; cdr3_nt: TGCGCCAGCAGCTGGGCGGGACAAAACACCGGGGAGCTGTTTTTT